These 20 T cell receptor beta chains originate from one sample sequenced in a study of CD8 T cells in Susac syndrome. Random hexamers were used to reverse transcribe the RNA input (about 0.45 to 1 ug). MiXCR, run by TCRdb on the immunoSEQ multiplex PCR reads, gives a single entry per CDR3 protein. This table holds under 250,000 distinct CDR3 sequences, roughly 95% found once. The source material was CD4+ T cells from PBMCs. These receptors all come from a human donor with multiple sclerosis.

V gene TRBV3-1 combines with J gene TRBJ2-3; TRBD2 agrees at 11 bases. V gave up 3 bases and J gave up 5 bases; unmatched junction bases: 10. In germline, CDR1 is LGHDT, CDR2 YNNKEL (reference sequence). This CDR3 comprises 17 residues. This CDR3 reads CASSHRSGRAGGDTQYF. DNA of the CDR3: TGTGCCAGCAGCCATCGTAGCGGGAGGGCCGGAGGAGATACGCAGTATTTT.

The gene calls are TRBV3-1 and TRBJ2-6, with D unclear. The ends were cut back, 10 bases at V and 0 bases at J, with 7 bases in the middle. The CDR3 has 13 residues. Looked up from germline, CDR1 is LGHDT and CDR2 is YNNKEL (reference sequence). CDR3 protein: CAIAPSGANVLTF. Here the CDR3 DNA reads TGTGCCATTGCTCCCTCTGGGGCCAACGTCCTGACTTTC.

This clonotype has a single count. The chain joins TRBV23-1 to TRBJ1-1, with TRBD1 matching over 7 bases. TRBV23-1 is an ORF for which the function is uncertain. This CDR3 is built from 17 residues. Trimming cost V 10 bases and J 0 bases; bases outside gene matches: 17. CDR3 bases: TGCGCCACTGGGAACAGGGGAAATTCAACGATGAACACTGAAGCTTTCTTT. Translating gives CATGNRGNSTMNTEAFF.

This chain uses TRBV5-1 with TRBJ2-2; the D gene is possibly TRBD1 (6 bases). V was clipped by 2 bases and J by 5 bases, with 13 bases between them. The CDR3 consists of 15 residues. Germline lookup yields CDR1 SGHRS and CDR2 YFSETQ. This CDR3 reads CASSLWGPGTGELFF. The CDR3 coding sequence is TGCGCCAGCAGCTTATGGGGGCCCGGAACCGGGGAGCTGTTTTTT.

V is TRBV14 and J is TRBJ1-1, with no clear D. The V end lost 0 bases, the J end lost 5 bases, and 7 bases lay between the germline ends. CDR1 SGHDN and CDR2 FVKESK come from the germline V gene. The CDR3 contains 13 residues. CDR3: CASSQEAVTEAFF. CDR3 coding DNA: TGTGCCAGCAGCCAAGAGGCGGTTACTGAAGCTTTCTTT. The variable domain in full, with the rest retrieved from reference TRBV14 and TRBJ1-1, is EAGVTQFPSHSVIEKGQTVTLRCDPISGHDNLYWYRRVMGKEIKFLLHFVKESKQDESGMPNNRFLAERTGGTYSTLKVQPAELEDSGVYFCASSQEAVTEAFFGQGTRLTVV.

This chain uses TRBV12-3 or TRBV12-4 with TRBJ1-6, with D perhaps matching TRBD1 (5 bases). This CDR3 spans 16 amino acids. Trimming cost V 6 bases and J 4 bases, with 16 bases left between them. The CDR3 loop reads CASRSLTRGYNSPLHF. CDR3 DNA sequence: TGTGCCAGCAGATCCCTGACTCGGGGGTATAATTCACCCCTCCACTTT.

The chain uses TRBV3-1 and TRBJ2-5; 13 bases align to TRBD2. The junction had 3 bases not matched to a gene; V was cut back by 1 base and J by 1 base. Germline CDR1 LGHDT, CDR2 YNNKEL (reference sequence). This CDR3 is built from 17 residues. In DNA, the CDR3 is TGTGCCAGCAGCCAAGGCGGGACTAGCGGGATCCAAGAGACCCAGTACTTC. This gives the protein CASSQGGTSGIQETQYF.

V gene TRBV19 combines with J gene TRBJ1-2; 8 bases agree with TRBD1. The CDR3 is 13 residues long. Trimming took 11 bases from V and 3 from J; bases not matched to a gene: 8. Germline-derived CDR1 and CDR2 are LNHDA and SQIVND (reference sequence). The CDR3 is CAGTTTGDYGYTF. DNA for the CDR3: TGTGCCGGTACAACGACAGGGGACTATGGCTACACCTTC.

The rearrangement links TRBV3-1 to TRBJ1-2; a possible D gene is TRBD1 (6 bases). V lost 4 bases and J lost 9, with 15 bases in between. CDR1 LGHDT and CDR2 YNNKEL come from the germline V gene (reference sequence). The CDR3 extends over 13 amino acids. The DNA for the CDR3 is TGTGCCAGCAGCCCCGATGTACAGGGACGCTACACCTTC. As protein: CASSPDVQGRYTF.

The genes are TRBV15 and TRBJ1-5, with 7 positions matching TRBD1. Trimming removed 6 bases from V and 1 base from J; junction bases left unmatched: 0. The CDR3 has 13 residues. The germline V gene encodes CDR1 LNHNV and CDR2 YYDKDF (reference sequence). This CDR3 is CATRGQSNQPQHF. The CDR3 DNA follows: TGTGCCACCAGGGGACAGAGCAATCAGCCCCAGCATTTT.

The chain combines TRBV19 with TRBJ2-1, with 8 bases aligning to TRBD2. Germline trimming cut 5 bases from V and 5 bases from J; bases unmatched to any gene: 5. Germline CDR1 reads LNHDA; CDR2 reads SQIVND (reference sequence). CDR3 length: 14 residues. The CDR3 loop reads CASSLSGTHNEQFF. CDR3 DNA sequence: TGTGCCAGTAGTCTTAGCGGGACCCACAATGAGCAGTTCTTC.

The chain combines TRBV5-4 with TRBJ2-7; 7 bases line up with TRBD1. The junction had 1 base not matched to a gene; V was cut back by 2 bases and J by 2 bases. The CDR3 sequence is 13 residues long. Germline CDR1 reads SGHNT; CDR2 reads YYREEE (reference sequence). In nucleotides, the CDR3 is TGTGCCAGCAGCTTACAGGGGACCTACGAGCAGTACGTC. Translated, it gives CASSLQGTYEQYV.

CDR3 sequence: CACGGNEQFF. The CDR3 nucleotides are TGTGCCTGTGGGGGCAATGAGCAGTTCTTC. The V call is TRBV30, the J call TRBJ2-1, with D perhaps being TRBD1 or TRBD2 (5 bases each). The CDR3 has 10 residues. Between the trimmed V and J ends, which lost 6 bases and 6 bases, there was a span of 6 bases. CDR1 is GTSNPN and CDR2 is SVGIG in the germline V gene (reference sequence).

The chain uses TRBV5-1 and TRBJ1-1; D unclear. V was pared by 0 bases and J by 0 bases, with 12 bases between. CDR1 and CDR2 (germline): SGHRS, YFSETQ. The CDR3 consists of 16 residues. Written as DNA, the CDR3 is TGCGCCAGCAGCTTGGATTGGTGGGGTATGAACACTGAAGCTTTCTTT. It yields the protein CASSLDWWGMNTEAFF. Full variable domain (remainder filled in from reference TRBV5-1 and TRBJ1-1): KAGVTQTPRYLIKTRGQQVTLSCSPISGHRSVSWYQQTPGQGLQFLFEYFSETQRNKGNFPGRFSGRQFSNSRSEMNVSTLELGDSALYLCASSLDWWGMNTEAFFGQGTRLTVV.

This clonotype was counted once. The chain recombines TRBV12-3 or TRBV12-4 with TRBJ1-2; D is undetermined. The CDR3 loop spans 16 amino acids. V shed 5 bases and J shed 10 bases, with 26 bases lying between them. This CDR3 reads CASSPNVPEWLCVYTF. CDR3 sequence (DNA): TGTGCCAGCAGTCCTAATGTACCGGAATGGCTGTGCGTCTACACCTTC.

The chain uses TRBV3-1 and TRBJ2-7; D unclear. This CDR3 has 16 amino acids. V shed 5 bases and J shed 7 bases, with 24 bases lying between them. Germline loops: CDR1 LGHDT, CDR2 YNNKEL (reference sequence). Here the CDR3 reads CASSVIRAGNNEEQYF. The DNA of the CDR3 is TGTGCCAGCAGCGTCATTAGGGCAGGTAACAACGAGGAGCAGTACTTC.

The CDR3 DNA follows: TGTGCCAGCAGGACGTCATCGAACACCGGGGAGCTGTTTTTT. It is translated as CASRTSSNTGELFF. V is TRBV12-3 or TRBV12-4 and J is TRBJ2-2; D gene ambiguous. Trimming removed 6 bases from V and 0 bases from J, with 8 bases in between. The CDR3 loop spans 14 amino acids.

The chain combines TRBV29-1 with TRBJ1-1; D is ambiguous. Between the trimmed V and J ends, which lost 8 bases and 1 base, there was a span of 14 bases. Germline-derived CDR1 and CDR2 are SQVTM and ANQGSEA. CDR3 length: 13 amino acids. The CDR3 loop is CSTPPKRNTEAFF. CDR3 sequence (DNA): TGCAGCACCCCTCCCAAGAGGAACACTGAAGCTTTCTTT.

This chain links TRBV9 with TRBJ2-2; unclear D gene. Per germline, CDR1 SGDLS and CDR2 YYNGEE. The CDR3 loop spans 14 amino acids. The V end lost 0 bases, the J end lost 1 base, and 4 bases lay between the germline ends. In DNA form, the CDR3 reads TGTGCCAGCAGCGTAGAAGTGAACACCGGGGAGCTGTTTTTT. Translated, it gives CASSVEVNTGELFF.

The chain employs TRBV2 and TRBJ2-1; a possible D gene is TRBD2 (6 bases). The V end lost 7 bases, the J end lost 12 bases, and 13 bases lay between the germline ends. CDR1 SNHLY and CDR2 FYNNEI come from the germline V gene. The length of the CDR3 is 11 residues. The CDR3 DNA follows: TGTGCCAGCAAACTACTAGCTGGGCAGTTCTTC. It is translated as CASKLLAGQFF.